The 9 T cell receptor beta chains below all came from one sample that was sequenced in a study of T cells in women clearing cervical HPV infection. The method was immunoSEQ multiplex PCR; TCRdb's version includes in-frame clones alone and lacks a portion of them. This table holds about 39,000 clones. Sequencing used blood buffy coat. Receptors were obtained from a woman aged 18-70 years with a cervical HPV16 infection that either progressed to CIN3+ or cleared (not recorded which).

For this clone: The CDR3 end falls 3 residues outside the read, so it is completed with the germline J gene. The V and J genes are TRBV19 and TRBJ2-3, with TRBD1 matching over 7 bases. This CDR3 is built from 15 residues. Germline loops: CDR1 LNHDA, CDR2 SQIVND (reference sequence). Incomplete CDR3 DNA: TGTGCCAGTAGTATTTGGGTACAGGGGCGCCAGCCG. Protein product: CASSIWVQGRQP. The whole CDR3 protein is CASSIWVQGRQPQYF.

About this clone: The read ends 3 residues early relative to the CDR3; the germline J gene fills the gap. The rearrangement links TRBV19 to TRBJ1-2; TRBD1 might be the D (5 bases). The V gene's germline CDR1 is LNHDA and CDR2 SQIVND (reference sequence). This CDR3 comprises 12 residues. CDR3: CASRGRERGYTF. CDR3 bases read: TGTGCCAGTAGGGGCAGGGAACGCGGC.

Turning to this clone: The missing CDR3 end, 3 residues past where the read stops, is filled in from the germline J gene. Other nucleotide sequences in the sample specify the same CDR3. The chain has TRBV7-9 and TRBJ1-3; D perhaps matches TRBD1 (6 bases). Trimming cost V 6 bases and J 0 bases, with 12 bases left between them. The CDR3 consists of 15 residues. Per germline, CDR1 SEHNR and CDR2 FQNEAQ (reference sequence). CDR3 in amino acids: CASRLDSSSGNTIYF. The CDR3 bases that were read are TGTGCCAGCAGACTGGACAGCTCCTCTGGAAACACC.

On this clone itself: The sequenced fragment ends 3 residues before the CDR3 boundary, so the rest is inferred from the germline J gene. The genes are TRBV4-1 and TRBJ2-7; 8 bases match TRBD1. V shed 1 base and J 5 bases; nucleotides not matched to a gene: 1. The CDR3 has 13 residues. Germline CDR1 is MGHRA and CDR2 is YSYEKL. The covered CDR3 bases are TGCGCCAGCAGCCAAGTACAGGGGGACGAG. Protein: CASSQVQGDE. The full CDR3 sequence reads CASSQVQGDEQYF.

About this clone: The read terminates 3 residues before the CDR3 end, so the remaining end is supplied by the germline J gene. V and J are TRBV7-9 and TRBJ1-2; D not certain. Germline values: CDR1 SEHNR, CDR2 FQNEAQ (reference sequence). CDR3 size: 15 residues. CDR3 in amino acids: CASSPQRGITDTYTF. Incomplete CDR3 DNA: TGTGCCAGCAGCCCCCAACGTGGAATCACAGATACC.

For this clone: The observed sequence ends 3 residues before the CDR3 terminus, with the missing tail filled in from the germline J gene. The chain recombines TRBV19 with TRBJ2-7; 10 bases map to TRBD2. CDR3 length equals 15 residues. Germline values: CDR1 LNHDA, CDR2 SQIVND (reference sequence). Trimming at V came to 6 bases and at J to 3 bases, leaving 8 bases not matched to a gene. CDR3 bases read: TGTGCCAGTAGCAGCACTAGCGGGACAAGCTACGAG. It specifies CASSSTSGTSYE. The entire CDR3 is CASSSTSGTSYEQYF.

With respect to this clone: The CDR3 end is not reached by the read, which stops 3 residues before it; the germline J gene fills it in. The rearrangement links TRBV14 to TRBJ2-1, with a tentative D call TRBD2 (5 bases). Germline V CDR1 and CDR2: SGHDN, FVKESK. CDR3 length equals 14 residues. Trimming stripped 4 bases from V and 7 bases from J, with 14 bases between. The covered CDR3 bases are TGTGCCAGCAGCCGGACGGACTTTTGGAATGAG. Translated: CASSRTDFWNE. The complete CDR3 protein is CASSRTDFWNEQFF.

Regarding this clone: Read coverage stops 3 residues before the CDR3 terminus; the germline J gene supplies the remainder. The V call is TRBV18, the J call TRBJ1-4; D may be TRBD1 (6 bases). CDR1 is KGHSH and CDR2 is LQKENI in the germline V gene. The CDR3 sequence is 13 residues long. V shed 5 bases and J shed 7 bases, with 11 bases lying between them. The DNA read from the CDR3 is TGTGCCAGCTCAACGGACAGTTTTGAAAAA. This sequence encodes CASSTDSFEK. The entire CDR3 sequence reads CASSTDSFEKLFF.

Note on this clone: The CDR3 goes on 3 residues after the read ends, and that part is filled in from the germline J gene. The rearrangement joins TRBV2 to TRBJ1-2; 9 bases match TRBD1. The CDR3 sequence is 12 residues long. V was clipped by 7 bases and J by 7 bases; unmatched bases: 4. Germline V gene lookup returns CDR1 SNHLY and CDR2 FYNNEI. The sequenced part of the CDR3 DNA is TGTGCCAGCATCGGACAGGGGAGTGGC. Translating it yields CASIGQGSG. The complete CDR3 protein is CASIGQGSGYTF.